Sequencing of this T cell receptor beta chain was carried out in a study of blood T cell repertoires in COVID-19. Study background: Whether acute or convalescent, the COVID-19 samples came from the United States, Italy and Spain.

In the original processing: Estimated nucleated cell counts came from reference gene primer amplification. TCRdb's copy holds only in-frame clones and misses some; the assay was immunoSEQ multiplex PCR. The V and J calls and clone size come from that table; D and trimming were worked out from the DNA. Of 95,000 to 150,000 clones in the sample, 75% to 90% were seen once. The CDR3 sequence is 14 residues long. Looked up from germline, CDR1 is SGHTA and CDR2 is FQGNSA. Unmatched junction bases numbered 4, after V lost 4 bases and J lost 5 bases. The chain recombines TRBV7-2 with TRBJ1-4, with TRBD1 matching 7 bases. Sequencing was done on a sample of peripheral blood. This receptor was identified in a man aged 40-55 years with acute or convalescent COVID-19. This CDR3 reads CASSSGQANEKLFF. CDR3 nucleotides: TGTGCCAGCAGCTCTGGACAGGCAAATGAAAAACTGTTTTTT.